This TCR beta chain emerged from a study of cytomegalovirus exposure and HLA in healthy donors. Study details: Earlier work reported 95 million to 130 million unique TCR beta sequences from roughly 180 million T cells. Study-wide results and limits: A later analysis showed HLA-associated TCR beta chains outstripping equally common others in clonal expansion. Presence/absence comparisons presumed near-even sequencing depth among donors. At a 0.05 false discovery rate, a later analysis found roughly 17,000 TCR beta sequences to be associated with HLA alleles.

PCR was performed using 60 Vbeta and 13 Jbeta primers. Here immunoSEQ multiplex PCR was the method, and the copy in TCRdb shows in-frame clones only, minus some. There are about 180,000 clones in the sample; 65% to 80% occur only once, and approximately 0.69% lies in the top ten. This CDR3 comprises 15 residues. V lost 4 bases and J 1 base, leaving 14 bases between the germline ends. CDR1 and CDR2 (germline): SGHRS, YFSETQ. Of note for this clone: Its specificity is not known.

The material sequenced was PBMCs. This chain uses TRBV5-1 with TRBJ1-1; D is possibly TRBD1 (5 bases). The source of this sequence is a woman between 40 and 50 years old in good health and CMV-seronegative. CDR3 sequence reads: CASSGGTFENTEAFF. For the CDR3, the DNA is TGCGCCAGCAGCGGTGGGACTTTCGAGAACACTGAAGCTTTCTTT. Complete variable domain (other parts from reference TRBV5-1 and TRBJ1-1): KAGVTQTPRYLIKTRGQQVTLSCSPISGHRSVSWYQQTPGQGLQFLFEYFSETQRNKGNFPGRFSGRQFSNSRSEMNVSTLELGDSALYLCASSGGTFENTEAFFGQGTRLTVV.